These 31 T cell receptor beta chains share one sample of origin, sequenced in a study of cytomegalovirus exposure and HLA in healthy donors. The PCR made use of 60 Vbeta and 13 Jbeta primers. Produced via immunoSEQ multiplex PCR; TCRdb's table is partial and in-frame only. Of roughly 120,000 clones in the sample, roughly three fifths were seen once. The specimen was PBMCs. These TCRs come from a woman aged 40 to 55 in good health and CMV-seropositive.

In its sample, this clone was seen once. The chain employs TRBV7-2 and TRBJ2-3, with a tentative D call TRBD2 (5 bases). Germline V lookup: CDR1 SGHTA, CDR2 FQGNSA. The CDR3 contains 12 residues. V shed 5 bases and J shed 6 bases, with 9 bases lying between them. CDR3 DNA: TGTGCCAGCAGCCCGGGCGGGGATACGCAGTATTTT. Its translation is CASSPGGDTQYF.

The chain couples TRBV5-4 to TRBJ2-7; the match to TRBD2 covers 10 bases. This CDR3 spans 17 amino acids. Germline V gene data show CDR1 as SGHNT and CDR2 as YYREEE (reference sequence). V shed 6 bases, J shed 3 bases, and the junction held 15 bases outside the gene matches. CDR3: CASTDEVLAGVNYEQYF. The CDR3 DNA reads TGTGCCAGCACTGATGAGGTCCTAGCGGGAGTCAACTACGAGCAGTACTTC.

The chain combines TRBV19 with TRBJ2-7, with 10 bases that match TRBD2. CDR3 length: 13 amino acids. From germline, CDR1 is LNHDA and CDR2 SQIVND (reference sequence). Unmatched junction bases numbered 1, after V lost 8 bases and J lost 0 bases. CDR3 sequence: CASSSGSSYEQYF. CDR3 nucleotide sequence: TGTGCCAGTTCTAGCGGGAGCTCCTACGAGCAGTACTTC.

This chain connects TRBV5-8 to TRBJ2-2, with D unresolved. Trimming removed 2 bases at V and 1 base at J, with 6 bases between. CDR3 length: 14 amino acids. Germline assignment: CDR1 SGHTS and CDR2 YDEGEE. The CDR3 region has the DNA TGTGCCAGCAGCTTCTCAGGGAACACCGGGGAGCTGTTTTTT. The encoded protein is CASSFSGNTGELFF.

This sequence joins TRBV10-3 and TRBJ1-2, with 9 bases identical to TRBD1. This CDR3 is built from 14 residues. CDR1 and CDR2 from the germline V gene are ENHRY and SYGVKD. With V trimmed by 6 bases and J by 3 bases, 5 bases remained unmatched. Written as DNA, the CDR3 is TGTGCCATCAGGACCGGGACAGGGCACTATGGCTACACCTTC. Translating gives CAIRTGTGHYGYTF.

This chain uses TRBV23-1 with TRBJ1-5; D is undetermined. TRBV23-1 carries the ORF label, with uncertain function. This CDR3 is 13 amino acids long. V lost 5 bases, J lost 2 bases, and 7 bases lay in between. The CDR3 is CASSSRGNQPQHF. The CDR3 DNA follows: TGCGCCAGCAGTTCGCGGGGCAATCAGCCCCAGCATTTT.

This clone was observed a few times. J is TRBJ2-1 and V is TRBV14; D is possibly TRBD2 (5 bases). CDR1 and CDR2 (germline): SGHDN, FVKESK. The CDR3 length is 16 residues. The ends were cut back, 0 bases at V and 4 bases at J, with 13 bases in the middle. The CDR3 region has the DNA TGTGCCAGCAGCCAAGAAACTAGAACGGGTTACAATGAGCAGTTCTTC. It yields the protein CASSQETRTGYNEQFF.

This clone has more than one count but fewer than ten. This chain connects TRBV28 to TRBJ2-7; 10 nucleotides align to TRBD2. The CDR3 runs 16 residues. Germline V gives CDR1 MDHEN, CDR2 SYDVKM. V lost 7 bases and J lost 0; bases outside the gene matches: 9. CDR3 bases: TGTGCCAGCATTCCTGGGCTAGCGGGGGACTCCTACGAGCAGTACTTC. Its protein product is CASIPGLAGDSYEQYF.

The chain is built from TRBV13 and TRBJ2-3; 8 bases line up with TRBD2. Trimming cost V 0 bases and J 3 bases; bases outside gene matches: 5. Germline lookup yields CDR1 PRHDT and CDR2 FYEKMQ (reference sequence). The length of the CDR3 is 16 residues. The CDR3 coding sequence is TGTGCCAGCAGCTTAGGGAGACTAGCGCGGACAGATACGCAGTATTTT. This encodes CASSLGRLARTDTQYF.

This chain connects TRBV27 to TRBJ1-5; 10 nucleotides match TRBD1. CDR3 length: 15 amino acids. V lost 6 bases and J lost 5; bases outside the gene matches: 7. Germline CDR1 and CDR2: MNHEY and SMNVEV (reference sequence). CDR3: CASRPGQGYHQPQHF. The CDR3 nucleotides read TGTGCCAGCAGACCGGGACAGGGGTACCATCAGCCCCAGCATTTT.

This chain uses TRBV27 with TRBJ2-7; 12 bases are a match to TRBD2. V trimming: 4 bases; J trimming: 0 bases; junction bases outside the gene matches: 4. CDR3 length: 16 residues. Germline loops: CDR1 MNHEY, CDR2 SMNVEV (reference sequence). The CDR3 DNA reads as TGTGCCAGCAGTTCCAGGACTAGCGGGATCTCCTACGAGCAGTACTTC. Translating gives CASSSRTSGISYEQYF.

The chain combines TRBV7-9 with TRBJ2-7, with D hard to call. V lost 1 base, J lost 4 bases, and 5 bases lay in between. The germline CDR1 and CDR2 sequences are SEHNR and FQNEAQ (reference sequence). This CDR3 has 12 residues. The CDR3 protein is CASSLGVYEQYF. For the CDR3, the DNA is TGTGCCAGCAGCTTAGGAGTATACGAGCAGTACTTC.

Here the CDR3 DNA reads TGTGTCTCCCGGGACTCCCTGTACGATGAGCAGTTCTTC. This sequence encodes CVSRDSLYDEQFF. The J gene is TRBJ2-1, the V gene TRBV27; tentative D call: TRBD2 (6 bases). The CDR3 is 13 amino acids. Germline CDR1 reads MNHEY; CDR2 reads SMNVEV (reference sequence).

This chain links TRBV18 with TRBJ2-7, with D perhaps TRBD1 (5 bases). CDR3 length: 13 amino acids. V was cut by 6 bases and J by 3 bases, with 12 bases left in between. Germline CDR1 is KGHSH and CDR2 is LQKENI. This chain's CDR3 is CASSPRANYEQYF. For the CDR3, the DNA is TGTGCCAGCTCCCCCAGGGCTAACTACGAGCAGTACTTC.

The genes are TRBV11-2 and TRBJ2-1; a weak D match, TRBD1 (6 bases). Deletions cut 3 bases from V and 4 bases from J, with 10 bases between. This CDR3 has 14 amino acids. Germline CDR1 is SGHAT and CDR2 is FQNNGV. For the CDR3, the DNA is TGTGCCAGCAGCTTTTACGGACAGTACAATGAGCAGTTCTTC. This codes for CASSFYGQYNEQFF. Complete variable domain (other parts from reference TRBV11-2 and TRBJ2-1): EAGVAQSPRYKIIEKRQSVAFWCNPISGHATLYWYQQILGQGPKLLIQFQNNGVVDDSQLPKDRFSAERLKGVDSTLKIQPAKLEDSAVYLCASSFYGQYNEQFFGPGTRLTVL.

The rearrangement joins TRBV19 to TRBJ1-1; D gene ambiguous. Trimming removed 9 bases at V and 6 bases at J, with 11 bases between. CDR1 is LNHDA and CDR2 is SQIVND in the germline V gene (reference sequence). CDR3 length equals 11 residues. CDR3 in DNA: TGTGCCAGCCTCTACTTCGCTGAAGCTTTCTTT. Translation: CASLYFAEAFF.

The chain uses TRBV12-5 and TRBJ2-1, with D possibly being TRBD2 (6 bases). V was trimmed by 7 bases and J by 0 bases, leaving 13 bases between them. CDR1 and CDR2 from the germline V gene are LGHNT and FRNRAP. The CDR3 has 15 residues. CDR3 bases: TGTGCTAGTGCCTCTCGGGAGTTCTCCTACAATGAGCAGTTCTTC. It yields the protein CASASREFSYNEQFF.

This clone was detected a few times. The rearrangement joins TRBV13 to TRBJ1-1; D is unclear. Trimming left V 5 bases short and J 1 base short, with 17 bases between. The CDR3 consists of 16 residues. CDR1 and CDR2 (germline): PRHDT, FYEKMQ (reference sequence). CDR3 region: CASSTYWSSSNTEAFF. The CDR3 bases are TGTGCCAGCAGCACCTACTGGAGCAGCTCGAACACTGAAGCTTTCTTT.

The chain joins TRBV28 to TRBJ2-3; tentative D call: TRBD1 (5 bases). The CDR3 contains 15 residues. Per germline, CDR1 MDHEN and CDR2 SYDVKM. V was pared by 2 bases and J by 2 bases, with 11 bases between. The CDR3 region has the DNA TGTGCCAGCAGTTTAACGTGGGGCTACACAGATACGCAGTATTTT. Translated, it gives CASSLTWGYTDTQYF.

V is TRBV9 and J is TRBJ2-5, with 12 positions matching TRBD2. There are 15 residues in the CDR3. The ends lost 4 bases at V and 5 bases at J; junction bases unmatched: 6. Germline V CDR1 and CDR2: SGDLS, YYNGEE. CDR3 sequence reads: CASSPPSGRGETQYF. DNA of the CDR3: TGTGCCAGCAGCCCTCCTAGCGGGAGGGGCGAGACCCAGTACTTC.

The V gene is TRBV5-1, the J gene TRBJ1-2; TRBD1 matches at 7 bases. Germline CDR1 reads SGHRS; CDR2 reads YFSETQ. This CDR3 spans 14 amino acids. V lost 4 bases to trimming and J lost 6 bases; unmatched junction nucleotides: 9. This chain's CDR3 is CASSLEGAHNGYTF. The CDR3, as DNA: TGCGCCAGCAGCCTCGAGGGGGCGCACAATGGCTACACCTTC.

The J gene is TRBJ2-7, the V gene TRBV5-1, with TRBD1 matching 9 bases. Germline CDR1 reads SGHRS; CDR2 reads YFSETQ. V was clipped by 3 bases and J by 4 bases; unmatched bases: 11. The CDR3 extends over 16 amino acids. CDR3 protein: CASSSGRDRVSYEQYF. In DNA, the CDR3 is TGCGCCAGCAGCTCTGGACGGGACAGGGTATCTTACGAGCAGTACTTC.

The chain employs TRBV4-3 and TRBJ2-5; 12 nucleotides match TRBD1. The J call may be mistaken, given a closer DNA end match to TRBJ2-7. CDR1 LGHNA and CDR2 YSLEER come from the germline V gene. The CDR3 runs to 18 residues. The CDR3 DNA reads as TGCGCCAGCAGCCCGAAGATCCGCTTCGGGACAGGGGGCAACGAGCAGTACTTC. It specifies CASSPKIRFGTGGNEQYF.

The chain uses TRBV4-1 and TRBJ2-4, with D tentatively TRBD2 (6 bases). Deletions cut 1 base from V and 0 bases from J, with 13 bases between. CDR3 length: 17 residues. Germline V gives CDR1 MGHRA, CDR2 YSYEKL. CDR3 nucleotides: TGCGCCAGCAGCCAAGGGTTTGCGGGGTTAGCCAAAAACATTCAGTACTTC. It codes for CASSQGFAGLAKNIQYF.

This chain links TRBV28 with TRBJ2-3, with a possible D match to TRBD2 (6 bases). V was pared by 6 bases and J by 2 bases, with 15 bases between. The CDR3 sequence is 15 residues long. Germline V gives CDR1 MDHEN, CDR2 SYDVKM. The CDR3, as DNA: TGTGCCAGCAGCCAACTAGCTGGACTCACAGATACGCAGTATTTT. As protein: CASSQLAGLTDTQYF. The full variable domain, its missing parts supplied by reference TRBV28 and TRBJ2-3, is DVKVTQSSRYLVKRTGEKVFLECVQDMDHENMFWYRQDPGLGLRLIYFSYDVKMKEKGDIPEGYSVSREKKERFSLILESASTNQTSMYLCASSQLAGLTDTQYFGPGTRLTVL.

The chain recombines TRBV4-1 with TRBJ2-1, with D possibly being TRBD2 (6 bases). The germline gives CDR1 MGHRA, CDR2 YSYEKL. The CDR3 sequence is 15 residues long. V lost 0 bases to trimming and J lost 5 bases, with 11 bases between them. The CDR3 spells CASSQDNGGNNEQFF. CDR3 nucleotides: TGCGCCAGCAGCCAAGATAATGGGGGGAACAATGAGCAGTTCTTC.

This chain connects TRBV25-1 to TRBJ2-1; 11 nucleotides agree with TRBD2. The V gene end was trimmed by 7 bases and the J gene end by 8 bases; junction bases not matched to a gene: 13. The CDR3 runs to 16 residues. Per the germline V gene, CDR1 is MGHDK and CDR2 is SYGVNS. The CDR3 reads CASTPLAGGSTDEQFF. For the CDR3, the DNA is TGTGCCAGCACTCCCCTAGCGGGAGGAAGTACAGATGAGCAGTTCTTC. Combining the CDR3 with reference TRBV25-1 and TRBJ2-1 gives the whole variable domain EADIYQTPRYLVIGTGKKITLECSQTMGHDKMYWYQQDPGMELHLIHYSYGVNSTEKGDLSSESTVSRIRTEHFPLTLESARPSHTSQYLCASTPLAGGSTDEQFFGPGTRLTVL.

The chain is built from TRBV28 and TRBJ1-2; no clear D gene. Between the trimmed V and J ends, which lost 2 bases and 6 bases, there was a span of 10 bases. Germline CDR1 reads MDHEN; CDR2 reads SYDVKM. This CDR3 is 13 amino acids long. In nucleotides, the CDR3 is TGTGCCAGCAGTTTAGGCAGGATAGATGGCTACACCTTC. Protein sequence: CASSLGRIDGYTF.

The rearrangement links TRBV25-1 to TRBJ1-2; D remains ambiguous. Trimming took off 5 bases at V and 7 bases at J, with 17 bases between the two ends. There are 14 residues in the CDR3. Germline lookup yields CDR1 MGHDK and CDR2 SYGVNS. Written as DNA, the CDR3 is TGTGCCAGCAGTATAGGTATCCCTGGAGGTGGCTACACCTTC. It codes for CASSIGIPGGGYTF.

The J gene is TRBJ2-3, the V gene TRBV7-3; unclear D gene. The germline gives CDR1 SGHTA, CDR2 FQGTGA. The length of the CDR3 is 14 residues. V dropped 5 bases and J dropped 0 bases, with 9 bases sitting between them. The CDR3 DNA follows: TGTGCCAGCAGCCTTAGTCCTAGCACAGATACGCAGTATTTT. This sequence encodes CASSLSPSTDTQYF.

This clone was found a few times. J is TRBJ2-4 and V is TRBV25-1, with 12 bases matching TRBD1. The J segment lost 8 bases and the V segment lost 3 bases, leaving 14 bases of the junction unmatched. CDR3 size: 18 residues. Germline loops: CDR1 MGHDK, CDR2 SYGVNS. The CDR3 sequence is CASSDLGQGALGSDIQYF. CDR3 DNA: TGTGCCAGCAGTGATTTGGGACAGGGGGCGCTGGGGTCGGACATTCAGTACTTC. The whole variable domain, filled in from reference TRBV25-1 and TRBJ2-4, reads EADIYQTPRYLVIGTGKKITLECSQTMGHDKMYWYQQDPGMELHLIHYSYGVNSTEKGDLSSESTVSRIRTEHFPLTLESARPSHTSQYLCASSDLGQGALGSDIQYFGAGTRLSVL.